This T cell receptor (beta chain) comes out of a study of cytomegalovirus exposure and HLA in healthy donors. Study as a whole: Within the Caucasian-associated ancestry cluster were roughly 81% of the approximately 400 genotyped donors. Broader study findings: A link between a missense DCLRE1C variant and TCR beta V- and J-gene trimming emerged from a later analysis.

V gave up 6 bases and J gave up 0 bases, with 8 bases separating them. Germline V CDR1 and CDR2: MNHEY, SVGAGI. The CDR3 sequence is 14 residues long. PCR amplification relied on 60 Vbeta primers (plus 13 Jbeta primers). Using immunoSEQ multiplex PCR, the repertoire was profiled, and TCRdb retains in-frame clones only, with some absent. This sample's table has 40,000 or so clones. Remarks on this clone: Antigen: not known.

The sample taken for sequencing was PBMCs. The chain joins TRBV6-5 to TRBJ2-2; maybe TRBD1 (5 bases). The sequence was obtained from a male donor in good health and CMV-seronegative. CDR3 region: CASSGHANTGELFF. CDR3 DNA sequence: TGTGCCAGCAGCGGACACGCGAACACCGGGGAGCTGTTTTTT.